This T cell receptor (beta chain) was identified in a study of graft-versus-host responses after intestinal transplantation (dated by TCRdb to 2020 to 2023). Regarding the study in general: The transplants that recipients got were multivisceral, liver-intestinal, or isolated intestinal. To identify alloreactive clones, pre-transplant mixed lymphocyte reaction products were sequenced and then compared with unstimulated pre-transplant donor and recipient T cells. A cohort of 20 to 25 intestinal transplant recipients, including one retransplant, was enrolled, and 3 patients lacking pretransplant specimens were excluded. Every recipient was given anti-thymocyte globulin induction, followed by 2 to 4 years of maintenance tacrolimus and steroids. Bulk TCR-beta CDR3 sequencing was used to track graft-versus-host and host-versus-graft alloreactive T cell clones in the graft, circulation and bone marrow after intestinal transplantation. Rather than being sequenced by the commercial service, samples from a few later patients were sequenced in-house on an Illumina MiSeq and processed with MiXCR. Donor T cell macrochimerism was defined as a peak of at least 4% donor T cells among recipient peripheral blood mononuclear cells. Study-level results and caveats: Peak levels of circulating GvH clones were associated with declines in HvG clones early after transplant. The conclusions were limited by the relatively low number and heterogeneity of the intestinal transplant patients. GvH clones turned up in recipient bone marrow, with some appearing earlier in ileal mucosa or blood, a pattern consistent with an intestinal mucosal origin. Patients with donor T cell macrochimerism had high GvH to HvG T cell clonal ratios in their allografts.

In light of the paper, this sample's time point label describes: cells obtained before transplantation from donor or recipient. CD3+CD4+ and CD3+CD8+ populations were FACS-sorted from unstimulated pre-transplant donor and recipient cells taken from spleen or lymph nodes. V is cut back by 7 bases and J by 3 bases, with 2 bases in the junction unmatched. Sequences MNHNS (CDR1) and SASEGT (CDR2) are obtained from the germline V gene. The CDR3 runs 13 amino acids, cysteine and phenylalanine included. The entry retains the CDR3 DNA only, 39 bases that are in frame from base 1. The library was produced with the immunoSEQ multiplex PCR assay. In most patients, genomic DNA was isolated using the Qiagen DNeasy Blood and Tissue Kit and sent frozen to Adaptive Biotechnologies for TCR sequencing. Adaptive Biotechnologies carried out high-throughput TCR-beta CDR3 sequencing of genomic DNA for most patients. Regarding the original processing steps: Adaptive's ImmunoSEQ software was the source of the TCR sequencing data for fewer than 20 patients, while a few other patients were processed with MiXCR and VDJtools. To correct CD4 versus CD8 sorting errors, any sequence found in both subsets at a frequency ratio below 5:1 was removed. CDR3 nucleotide sequences shared between donor and recipient were removed because the origin of such sequences could not be assigned. At least 2-fold expansion over unstimulated cells and a minimum CFSE-low frequency of 0.002% (template counts) or 0.001% (read counts) were required for clones to be classified as alloreactive. Mappable clones were those detected in sequenced pre-transplant spleen, lymph node, or MLR CFSE-low populations of the donor or recipient. The cumulative frequency of alloreactive clones was calculated as a percentage of all sequences, weighted by copy number. In TCRdb, the immuneACCESS table is reduced to in-frame sequences with V and J assigned. These tables do not hold every clone; where another copy was compared, an unresolved V gene accounts for under half, and the others remain unexplained. Clone size and the V and J calls come from that table; the DNA yielded D and trimming. For this sample there are roughly 93,000 clones; 80% to 95% appear just once. About 0.4% of the sample belongs to the ten largest clones.

With regard to this clone: Its binding antigen is unknown. No base quality information exists; no much larger clone differs at one position.

This clonotype was obtained from a human donor who was the organ donor for an intestinal transplant. Sequencing used unstimulated CD8+ T cells sorted from spleen or lymph node cells, obtained before transplant. This chain joins TRBV6-1 to TRBJ1-1; 10 bases in the middle match TRBD1. The CDR3 reads as follows: CASTDRGDTEAFF. The nucleotide sequence reads as follows: TGTGCCAGCACGGACAGGGGGGACACTGAAGCTTTCTTT.